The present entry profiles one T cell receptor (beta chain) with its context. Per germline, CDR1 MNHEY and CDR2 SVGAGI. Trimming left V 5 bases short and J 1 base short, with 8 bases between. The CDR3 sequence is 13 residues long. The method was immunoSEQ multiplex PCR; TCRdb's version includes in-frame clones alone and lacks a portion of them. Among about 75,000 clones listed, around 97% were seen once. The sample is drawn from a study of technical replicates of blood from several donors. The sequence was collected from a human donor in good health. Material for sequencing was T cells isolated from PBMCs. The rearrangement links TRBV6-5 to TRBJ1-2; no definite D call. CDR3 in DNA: TGTGCCAGCAGTCGCTATGTTAACTATGGCTACACCTTC. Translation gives CASSRYVNYGYTF.